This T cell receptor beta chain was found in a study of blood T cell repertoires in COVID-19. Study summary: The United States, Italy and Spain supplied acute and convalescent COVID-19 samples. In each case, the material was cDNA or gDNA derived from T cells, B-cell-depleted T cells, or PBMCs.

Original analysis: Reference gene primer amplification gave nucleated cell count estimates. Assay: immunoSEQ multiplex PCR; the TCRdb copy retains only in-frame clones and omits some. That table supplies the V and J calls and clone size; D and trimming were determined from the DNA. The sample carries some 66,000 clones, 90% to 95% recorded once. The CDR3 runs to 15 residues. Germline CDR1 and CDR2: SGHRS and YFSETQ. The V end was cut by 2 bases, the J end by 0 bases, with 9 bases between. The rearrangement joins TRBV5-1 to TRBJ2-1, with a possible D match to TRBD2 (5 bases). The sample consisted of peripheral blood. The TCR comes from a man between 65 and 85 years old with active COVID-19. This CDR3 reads CASSLTGSSYNEQFF. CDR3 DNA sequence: TGCGCCAGCAGCTTAACGGGGAGCTCCTACAATGAGCAGTTCTTC.